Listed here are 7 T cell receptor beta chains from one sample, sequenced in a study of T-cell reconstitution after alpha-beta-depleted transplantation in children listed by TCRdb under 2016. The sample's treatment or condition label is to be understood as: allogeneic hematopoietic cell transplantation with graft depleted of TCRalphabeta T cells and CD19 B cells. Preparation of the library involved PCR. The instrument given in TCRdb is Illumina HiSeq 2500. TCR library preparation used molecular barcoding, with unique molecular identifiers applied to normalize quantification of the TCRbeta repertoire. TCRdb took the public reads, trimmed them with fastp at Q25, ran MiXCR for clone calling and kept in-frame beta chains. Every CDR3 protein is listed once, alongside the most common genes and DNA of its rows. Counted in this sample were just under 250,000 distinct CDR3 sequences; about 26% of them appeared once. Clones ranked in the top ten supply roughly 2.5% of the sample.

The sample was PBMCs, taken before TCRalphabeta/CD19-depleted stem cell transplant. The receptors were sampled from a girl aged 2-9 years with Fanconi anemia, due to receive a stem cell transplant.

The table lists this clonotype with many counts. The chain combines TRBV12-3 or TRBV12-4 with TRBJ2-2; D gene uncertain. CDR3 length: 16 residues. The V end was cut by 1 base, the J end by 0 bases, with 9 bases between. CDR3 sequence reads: CASSLGTVPNTGELFF. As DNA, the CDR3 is TGTGCCAGCAGTTTAGGAACAGTTCCGAACACCGGGGAGCTGTTTTTT.

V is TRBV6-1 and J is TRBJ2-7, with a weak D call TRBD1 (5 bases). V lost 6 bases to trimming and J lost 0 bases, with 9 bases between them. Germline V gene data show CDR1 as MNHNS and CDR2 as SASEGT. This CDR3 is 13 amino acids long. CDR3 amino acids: CASRHRISYEQYF. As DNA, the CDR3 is TGTGCCAGCAGACACAGGATCTCCTACGAGCAGTACTTC.

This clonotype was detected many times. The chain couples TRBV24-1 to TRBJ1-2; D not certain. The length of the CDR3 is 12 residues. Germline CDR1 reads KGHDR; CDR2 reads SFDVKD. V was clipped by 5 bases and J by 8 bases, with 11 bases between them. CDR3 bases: TGTGCCACCAGTGGATTTCCAGAAGGCTACACCTTC. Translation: CATSGFPEGYTF.

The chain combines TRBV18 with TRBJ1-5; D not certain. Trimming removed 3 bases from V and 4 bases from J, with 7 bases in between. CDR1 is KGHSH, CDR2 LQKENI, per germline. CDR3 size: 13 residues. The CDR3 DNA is TGTGCCAGCTCACCTGGAGGGAATCAGCCCCAGCATTTT. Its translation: CASSPGGNQPQHF.

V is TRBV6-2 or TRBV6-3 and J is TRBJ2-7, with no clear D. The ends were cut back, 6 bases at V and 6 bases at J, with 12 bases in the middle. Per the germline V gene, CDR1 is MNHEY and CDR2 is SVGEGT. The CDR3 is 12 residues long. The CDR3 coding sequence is TGTGCCAGCAGGGACGGTTTGAGCGAGCAGTACTTC. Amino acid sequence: CASRDGLSEQYF.

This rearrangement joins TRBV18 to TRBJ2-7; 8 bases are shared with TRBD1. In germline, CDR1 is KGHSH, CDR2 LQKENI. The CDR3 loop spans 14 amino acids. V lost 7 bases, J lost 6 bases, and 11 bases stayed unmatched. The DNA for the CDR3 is TGTGCCAGCTATCGGACAGGGTCTTATTCCGAGCAGTACTTC. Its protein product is CASYRTGSYSEQYF.

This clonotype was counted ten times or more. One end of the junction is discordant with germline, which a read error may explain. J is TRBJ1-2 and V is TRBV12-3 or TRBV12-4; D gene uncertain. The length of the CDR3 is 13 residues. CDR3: CASSLGQTYGYTF. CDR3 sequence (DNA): TGTGCCAGCAGCTTAGGGCAGACTTATGGCTACACCTTC.